This TCR beta chain was sequenced for a study of blood T cell repertoires in COVID-19. Overall study context: The cDNA or gDNA used as material had been derived from T cells, B-cell-depleted T cells, or PBMCs.

In the study's own analysis: Researchers report that nucleated cell counts were estimated from reference gene primer amplification. Clones were read by immunoSEQ multiplex PCR, and TCRdb kept only the in-frame ones, dropping some. The V and J calls and clone size are taken from that table; D and trimming were inferred from the DNA. The sample consists of some 400,000 clones, almost 90% of them appearing once. Germline CDR1 and CDR2: LGHDT and YNNKEL (reference sequence). This CDR3 has 15 residues. Trimming took off 4 bases at V and 6 bases at J, with 15 bases between the two ends. The rearrangement uses TRBV3-1 (or the pseudogene TRBV3-2) and TRBJ2-2, with D possibly being TRBD1 (5 bases). Sequencing input: peripheral blood. This receptor was obtained from a man aged 18 to 29 with active or convalescent COVID-19. This chain's CDR3 is CASSPRRGNAGELFF. CDR3 DNA: TGTGCCAGCAGCCCAAGAAGGGGAAACGCCGGGGAGCTGTTTTTT.